This T cell receptor (beta chain) was obtained from a study of T cells in Graves' hyperthyroidism and ophthalmopathy. With 5 bases removed from V and 5 bases from J, the gap between germline ends came to 12 bases. CDR1 and CDR2 from the germline V gene are MNHEY and SMNVEV (reference sequence). The CDR3 is 13 amino acids. This clonotype was detected ten times or more. What was amplified from RNA transcripts were TCR beta CDR3 regions. First-round RT-PCR of the TCR CDR3 relied on the HTBI primer set. MiXCR was run by TCRdb on the multiplex PCR reads, yielding one entry per CDR3 protein. This table holds fewer than 850,000 distinct CDR3 sequences, roughly a sixth found once.

The TCR was taken from a man between 50 and 59 years old with Graves' hyperthyroidism. The rearrangement joins TRBV27 to TRBJ2-5; no reliable D call. Sequenced input: blood. The CDR3 here is CASSPTVWETQYF. Here the CDR3 DNA reads TGTGCCAGCAGTCCTACCGTGTGGGAGACCCAGTACTTC.